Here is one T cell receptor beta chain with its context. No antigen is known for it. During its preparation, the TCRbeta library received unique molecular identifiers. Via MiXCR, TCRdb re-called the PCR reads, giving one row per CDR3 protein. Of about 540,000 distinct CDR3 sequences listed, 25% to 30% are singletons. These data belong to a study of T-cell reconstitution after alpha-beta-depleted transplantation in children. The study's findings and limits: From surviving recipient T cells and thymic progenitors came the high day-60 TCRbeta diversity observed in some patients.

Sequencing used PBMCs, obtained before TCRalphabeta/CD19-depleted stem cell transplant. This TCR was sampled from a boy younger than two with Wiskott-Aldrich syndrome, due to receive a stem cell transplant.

DNA of the CDR3: TGTGCCAGCAGTCTCCGGGACAGGGTAGACGAGCAGTACTTC. It encodes CASSLRDRVDEQYF. The chain carries TRBV6-5 and TRBJ2-7, with 9 bases matching TRBD1. Germline lookup yields CDR1 MNHEY and CDR2 SVGAGI. This CDR3 is 14 amino acids long. Trimming at V came to 5 bases and at J to 5 bases, leaving 7 bases not matched to a gene.